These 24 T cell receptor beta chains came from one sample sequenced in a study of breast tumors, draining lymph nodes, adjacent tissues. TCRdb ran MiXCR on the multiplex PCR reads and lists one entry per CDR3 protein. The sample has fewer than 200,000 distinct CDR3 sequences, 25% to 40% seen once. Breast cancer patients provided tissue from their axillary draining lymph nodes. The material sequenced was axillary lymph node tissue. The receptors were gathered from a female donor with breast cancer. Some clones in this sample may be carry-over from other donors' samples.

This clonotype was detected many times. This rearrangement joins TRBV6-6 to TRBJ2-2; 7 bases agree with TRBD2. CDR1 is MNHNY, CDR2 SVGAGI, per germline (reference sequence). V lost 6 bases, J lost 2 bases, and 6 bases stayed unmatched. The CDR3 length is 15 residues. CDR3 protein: CASSYAGVNTGELFF. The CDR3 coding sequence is TGTGCCAGCAGCTACGCGGGGGTAAACACCGGGGAGCTGTTTTTT.

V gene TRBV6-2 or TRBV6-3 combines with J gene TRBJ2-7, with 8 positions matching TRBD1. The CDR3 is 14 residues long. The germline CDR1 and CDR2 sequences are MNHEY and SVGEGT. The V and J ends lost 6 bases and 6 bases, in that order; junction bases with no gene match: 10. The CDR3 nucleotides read TGTGCCAGCAGAGAAGACAGGGGTCTCCTCGAGCAGTACTTC. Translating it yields CASREDRGLLEQYF.

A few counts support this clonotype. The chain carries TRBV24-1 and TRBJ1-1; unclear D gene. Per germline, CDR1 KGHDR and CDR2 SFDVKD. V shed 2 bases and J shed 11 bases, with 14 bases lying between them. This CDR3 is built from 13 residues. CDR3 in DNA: TGTGCCACCAGTGATTCAAGGGCAGAACCGGCTTTCTTT. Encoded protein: CATSDSRAEPAFF.

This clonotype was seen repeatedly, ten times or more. CDR3 nucleotide sequence: TGTGCCAGCAGTCAATTACCAAGACGGGGAGACTATGGCTACACCTTC. Protein sequence: CASSQLPRRGDYGYTF. The gene calls are TRBV5-4 and TRBJ1-2; D is ambiguous. Germline CDR1 is SGHNT and CDR2 is YYREEE (reference sequence). This CDR3 is built from 16 residues. V lost 5 bases and J 3 bases, leaving 20 bases between the germline ends.

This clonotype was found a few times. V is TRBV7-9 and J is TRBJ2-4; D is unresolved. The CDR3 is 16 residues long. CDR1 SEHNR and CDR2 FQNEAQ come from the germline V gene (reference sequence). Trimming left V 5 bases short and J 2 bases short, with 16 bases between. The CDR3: CASSIGPQETKNIQYF. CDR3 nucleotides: TGTGCCAGCAGCATCGGGCCGCAGGAAACCAAAAACATTCAGTACTTC.

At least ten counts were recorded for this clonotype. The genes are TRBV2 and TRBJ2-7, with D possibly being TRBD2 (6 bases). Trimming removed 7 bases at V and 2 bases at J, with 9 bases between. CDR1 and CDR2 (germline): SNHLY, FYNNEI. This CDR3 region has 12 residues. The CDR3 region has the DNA TGTGCCAGCAAACGGGAGACCTACGAGCAGTACTTC. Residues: CASKRETYEQYF.

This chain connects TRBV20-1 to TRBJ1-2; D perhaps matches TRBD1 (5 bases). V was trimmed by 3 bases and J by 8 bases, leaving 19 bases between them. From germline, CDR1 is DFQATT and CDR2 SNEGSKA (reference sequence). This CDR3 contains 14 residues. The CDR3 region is CSARGPPSGRGYTF. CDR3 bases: TGCAGTGCTAGGGGGCCGCCTAGCGGGAGAGGCTACACCTTC.

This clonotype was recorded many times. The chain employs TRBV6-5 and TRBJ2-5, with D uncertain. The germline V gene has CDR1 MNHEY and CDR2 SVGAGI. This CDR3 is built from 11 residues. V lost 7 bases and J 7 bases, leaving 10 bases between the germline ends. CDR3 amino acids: CASTRRGTQYF. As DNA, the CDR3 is TGTGCCAGCACCAGACGAGGGACCCAGTACTTC.

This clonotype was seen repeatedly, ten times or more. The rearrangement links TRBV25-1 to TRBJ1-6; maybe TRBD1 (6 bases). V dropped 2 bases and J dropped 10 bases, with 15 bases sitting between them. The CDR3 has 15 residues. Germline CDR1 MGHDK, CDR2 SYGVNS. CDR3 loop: CASSEGFTGLSPLHF. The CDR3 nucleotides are TGTGCCAGCAGTGAAGGTTTCACAGGGCTCTCACCCCTCCACTTT.

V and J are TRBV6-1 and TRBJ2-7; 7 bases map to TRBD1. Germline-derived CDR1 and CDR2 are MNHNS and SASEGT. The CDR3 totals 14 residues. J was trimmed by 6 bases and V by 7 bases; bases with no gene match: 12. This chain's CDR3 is CASTLTGDPREQYF. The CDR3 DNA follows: TGTGCCAGCACGCTTACAGGGGATCCCCGCGAGCAGTACTTC.

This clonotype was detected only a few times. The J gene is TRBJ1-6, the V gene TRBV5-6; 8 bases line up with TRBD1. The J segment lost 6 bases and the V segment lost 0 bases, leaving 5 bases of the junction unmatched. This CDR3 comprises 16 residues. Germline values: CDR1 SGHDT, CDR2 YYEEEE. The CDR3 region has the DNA TGTGCCAGCAGCTTGGCTCAGGGGGCTGGTAATTCACCCCTCCACTTT. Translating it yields CASSLAQGAGNSPLHF.

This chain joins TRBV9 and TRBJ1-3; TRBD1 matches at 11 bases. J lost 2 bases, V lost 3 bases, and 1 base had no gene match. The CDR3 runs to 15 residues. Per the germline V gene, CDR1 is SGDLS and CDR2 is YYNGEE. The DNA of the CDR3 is TGTGCCAGCAGCGGGGGACAGGGGGCTGGAAACACCATATATTTT. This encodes CASSGGQGAGNTIYF.

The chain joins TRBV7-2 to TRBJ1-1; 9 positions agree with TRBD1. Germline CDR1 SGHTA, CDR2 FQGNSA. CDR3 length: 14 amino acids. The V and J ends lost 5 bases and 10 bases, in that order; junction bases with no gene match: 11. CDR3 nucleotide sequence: TGTGCCAGCAGCCCTATCCACAGGGGGCGCGGAGCTTTCTTT. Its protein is CASSPIHRGRGAFF.

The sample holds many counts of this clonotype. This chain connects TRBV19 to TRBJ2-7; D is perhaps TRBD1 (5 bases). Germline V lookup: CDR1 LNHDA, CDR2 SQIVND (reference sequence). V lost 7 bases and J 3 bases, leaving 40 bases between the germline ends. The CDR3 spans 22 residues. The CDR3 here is CASTPNPRLRSDSGLSRYEQYF. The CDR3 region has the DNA TGTGCCAGTACCCCTAACCCCCGTTTGCGGTCAGACTCAGGGCTATCGCGCTACGAGCAGTACTTC.

CDR3 in amino acids: CASSLAGVDTQYF. In nucleotides, the CDR3 is TGTGCCAGCAGCCTAGCGGGGGTCGATACGCAGTATTTT. The gene calls are TRBV2 and TRBJ2-3; 10 nucleotides match TRBD2. J gave up 6 bases and V 6 bases, and 3 bases lay outside the gene matches. The CDR3 contains 13 residues. Germline V gives CDR1 SNHLY, CDR2 FYNNEI.

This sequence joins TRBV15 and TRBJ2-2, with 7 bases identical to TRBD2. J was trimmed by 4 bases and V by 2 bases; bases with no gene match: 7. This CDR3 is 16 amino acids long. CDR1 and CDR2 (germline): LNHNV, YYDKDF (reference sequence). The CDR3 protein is CATSRRTTGGTGELFF. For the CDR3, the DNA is TGTGCCACCAGCAGAAGAACAACGGGAGGCACCGGGGAGCTGTTTTTT.

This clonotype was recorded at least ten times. The CDR3 bases are TGTGCCAGCAGCTTGGGACTAGAGGAAGAGACCCAGTACTTC. Amino acid sequence: CASSLGLEEETQYF. The V and J genes are TRBV5-6 and TRBJ2-5; D possibly corresponds to TRBD2 (6 bases). Trimming took 0 bases from V and 3 from J, leaving 9 bases between them. The CDR3 runs to 14 residues. CDR1 is SGHDT, CDR2 YYEEEE, per germline.

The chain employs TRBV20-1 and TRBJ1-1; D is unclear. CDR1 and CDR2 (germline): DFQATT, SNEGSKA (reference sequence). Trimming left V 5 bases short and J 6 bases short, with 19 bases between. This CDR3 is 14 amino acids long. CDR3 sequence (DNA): TGCAGTGCTCCCCTCAAATCGTCAGATTCTGAAGCTTTCTTT. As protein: CSAPLKSSDSEAFF.

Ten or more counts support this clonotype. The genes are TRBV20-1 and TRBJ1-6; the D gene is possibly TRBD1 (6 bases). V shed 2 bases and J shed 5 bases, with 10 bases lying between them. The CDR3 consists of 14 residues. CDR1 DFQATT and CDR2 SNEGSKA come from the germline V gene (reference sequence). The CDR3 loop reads CSARTPGDNSPLHF. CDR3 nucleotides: TGCAGTGCTAGAACCCCAGGGGATAATTCACCCCTCCACTTT.

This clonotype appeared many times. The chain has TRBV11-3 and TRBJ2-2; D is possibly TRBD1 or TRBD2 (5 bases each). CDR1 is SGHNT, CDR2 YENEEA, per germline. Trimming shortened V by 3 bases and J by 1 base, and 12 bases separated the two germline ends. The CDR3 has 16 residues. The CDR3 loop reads CASSLGPRRNTGELFF. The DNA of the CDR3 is TGTGCCAGCAGCTTGGGACCCCGGAGGAACACCGGGGAGCTGTTTTTT. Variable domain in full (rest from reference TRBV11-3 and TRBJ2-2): EAGVVQSPRYKIIEKKQPVAFWCNPISGHNTLYWYLQNLGQGPELLIRYENEEAVDDSQLPKDRFSAERLKGVDSTLKIQPAELGDSAVYLCASSLGPRRNTGELFFGEGSRLTVL.

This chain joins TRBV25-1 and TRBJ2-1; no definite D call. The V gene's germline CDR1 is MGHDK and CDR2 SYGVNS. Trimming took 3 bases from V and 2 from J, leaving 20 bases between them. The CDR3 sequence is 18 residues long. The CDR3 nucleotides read TGTGCCAGCAGTGATCGTCCGGTACAGTCAGTTGCCTACAATGAGCAGTTCTTC. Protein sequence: CASSDRPVQSVAYNEQFF. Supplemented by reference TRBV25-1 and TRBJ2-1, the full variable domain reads EADIYQTPRYLVIGTGKKITLECSQTMGHDKMYWYQQDPGMELHLIHYSYGVNSTEKGDLSSESTVSRIRTEHFPLTLESARPSHTSQYLCASSDRPVQSVAYNEQFFGPGTRLTVL.

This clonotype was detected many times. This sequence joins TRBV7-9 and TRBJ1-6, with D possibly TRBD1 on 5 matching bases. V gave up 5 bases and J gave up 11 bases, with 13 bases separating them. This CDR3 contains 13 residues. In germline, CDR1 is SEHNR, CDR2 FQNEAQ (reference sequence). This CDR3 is CASSPMRGAPLHF. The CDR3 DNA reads TGTGCCAGCAGCCCCATGAGGGGTGCACCCCTCCACTTT.

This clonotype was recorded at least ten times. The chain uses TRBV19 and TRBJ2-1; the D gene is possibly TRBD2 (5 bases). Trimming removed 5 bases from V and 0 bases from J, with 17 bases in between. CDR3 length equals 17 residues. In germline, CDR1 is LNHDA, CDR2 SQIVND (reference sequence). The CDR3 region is CASSSDGVSYSYNEQFF. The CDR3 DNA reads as TGTGCCAGTAGTTCGGACGGGGTTTCCTACTCCTACAATGAGCAGTTCTTC.

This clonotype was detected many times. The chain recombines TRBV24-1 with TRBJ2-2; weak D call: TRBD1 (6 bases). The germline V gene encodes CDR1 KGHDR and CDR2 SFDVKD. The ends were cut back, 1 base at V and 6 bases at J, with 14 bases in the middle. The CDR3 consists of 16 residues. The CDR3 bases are TGTGCCACCAGTGATTTCGGCAGGGGTGGTCCCGGGGAGCTGTTTTTT. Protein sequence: CATSDFGRGGPGELFF.